This paragraph covers one TCR beta chain sequence. TCRdb used MiXCR to reprocess the RT-PCR reads, holding one entry per CDR3 protein. The sample consists of around 240,000 distinct CDR3 sequences, over 12% of them appearing once. This specimen comes from a study of patients and donors after allogeneic stem cell transplantation. Germline CDR1 is KGHSH and CDR2 is LQKENI. Trimming stripped 2 bases from V and 4 bases from J, with 11 bases between. The CDR3 extends over 14 amino acids. The rearrangement links TRBV18 to TRBJ1-1; D is ambiguous. Sequenced sample: blood, either unsorted or a sorted T cell fraction (not recorded which). The clonotype comes from a human donor who was either an allogeneic HSCT recipient or a stem cell or donor lymphocyte infusion donor (not recorded which). It is not recorded whose cells these are; they may come from a transplant donor. CDR3 sequence: CASSPKGVGTEAFF. Written as DNA, the CDR3 is TGTGCCAGCTCACCAAAGGGTGTTGGCACTGAAGCTTTCTTT.